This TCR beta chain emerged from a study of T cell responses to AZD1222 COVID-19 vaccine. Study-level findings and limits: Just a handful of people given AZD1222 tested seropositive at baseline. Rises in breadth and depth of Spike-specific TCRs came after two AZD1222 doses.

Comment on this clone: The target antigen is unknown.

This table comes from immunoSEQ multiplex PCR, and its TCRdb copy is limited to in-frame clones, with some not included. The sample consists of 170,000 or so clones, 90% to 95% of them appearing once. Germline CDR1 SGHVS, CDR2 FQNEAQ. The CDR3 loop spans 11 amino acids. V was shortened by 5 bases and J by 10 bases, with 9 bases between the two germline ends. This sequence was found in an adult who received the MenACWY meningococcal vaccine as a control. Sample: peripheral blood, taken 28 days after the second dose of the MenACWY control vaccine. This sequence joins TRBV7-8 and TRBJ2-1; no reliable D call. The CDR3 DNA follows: TGTGCCAGCAGCCCACGCAGGGAGCAGTTCTTC. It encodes CASSPRREQFF.